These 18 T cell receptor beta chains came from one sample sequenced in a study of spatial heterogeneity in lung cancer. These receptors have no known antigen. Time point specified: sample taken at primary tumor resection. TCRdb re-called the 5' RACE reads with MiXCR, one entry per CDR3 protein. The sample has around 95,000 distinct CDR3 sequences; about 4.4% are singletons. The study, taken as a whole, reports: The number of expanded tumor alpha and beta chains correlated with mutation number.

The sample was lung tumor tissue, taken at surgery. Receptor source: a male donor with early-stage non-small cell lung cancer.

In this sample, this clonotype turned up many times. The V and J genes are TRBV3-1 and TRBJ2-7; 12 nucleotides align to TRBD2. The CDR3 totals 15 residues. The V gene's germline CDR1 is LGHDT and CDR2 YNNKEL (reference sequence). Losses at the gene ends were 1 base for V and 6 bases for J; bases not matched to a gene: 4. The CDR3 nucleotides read TGTGCCAGCAGCCAAGTCGCGGGACTAGCGGGCGAGCAGTACTTC. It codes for CASSQVAGLAGEQYF.

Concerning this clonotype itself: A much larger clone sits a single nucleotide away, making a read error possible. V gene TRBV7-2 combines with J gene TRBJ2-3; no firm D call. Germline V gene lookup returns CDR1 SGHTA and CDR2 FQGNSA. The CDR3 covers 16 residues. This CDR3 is CASSLVSGALQDSQYF. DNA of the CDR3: TGTGCCAGCAGCTTAGTTTCAGGAGCTCTGCAAGATTCGCAGTATTTT.

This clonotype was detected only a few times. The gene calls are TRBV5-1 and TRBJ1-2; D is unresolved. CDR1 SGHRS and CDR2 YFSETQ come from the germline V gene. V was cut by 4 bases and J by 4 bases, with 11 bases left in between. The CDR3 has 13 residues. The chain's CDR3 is CASSHQTAYGYTF. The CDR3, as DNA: TGCGCCAGCAGCCATCAAACAGCCTATGGCTACACCTTC.

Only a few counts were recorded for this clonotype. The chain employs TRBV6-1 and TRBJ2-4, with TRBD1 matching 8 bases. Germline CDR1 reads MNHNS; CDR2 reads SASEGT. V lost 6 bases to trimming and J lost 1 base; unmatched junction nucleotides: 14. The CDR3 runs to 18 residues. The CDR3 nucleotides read TGTGCCAGCAGGGCGGGGACAGGTTACCTATCGGCCAAAAACATTCAGTACTTC. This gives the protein CASRAGTGYLSAKNIQYF.

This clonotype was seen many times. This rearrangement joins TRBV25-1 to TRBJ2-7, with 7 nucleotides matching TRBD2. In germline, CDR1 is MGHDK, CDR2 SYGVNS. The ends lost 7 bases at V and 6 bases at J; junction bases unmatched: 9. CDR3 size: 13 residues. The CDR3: CASTPGLRGEQYF. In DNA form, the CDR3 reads TGTGCCAGCACGCCGGGACTACGAGGCGAGCAGTACTTC.

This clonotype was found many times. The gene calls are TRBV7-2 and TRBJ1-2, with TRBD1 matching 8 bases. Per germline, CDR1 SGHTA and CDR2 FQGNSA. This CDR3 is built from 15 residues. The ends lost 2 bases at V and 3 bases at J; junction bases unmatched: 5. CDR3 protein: CASSLRQGADYGYTF. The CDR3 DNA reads TGTGCCAGCAGCTTAAGGCAGGGGGCGGACTATGGCTACACCTTC. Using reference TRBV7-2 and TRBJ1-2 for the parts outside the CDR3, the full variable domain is GAGVSQSPSNKVTEKGKDVELRCDPISGHTALYWYRQSLGQGLEFLIYFQGNSAPDKSGLPSDRFSAERTGGSVSTLTIQRTQQEDSAVYLCASSLRQGADYGYTFGSGTRLTVV.

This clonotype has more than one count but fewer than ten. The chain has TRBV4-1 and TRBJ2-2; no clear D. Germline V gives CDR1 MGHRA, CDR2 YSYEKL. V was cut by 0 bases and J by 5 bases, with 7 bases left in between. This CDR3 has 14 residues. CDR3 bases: TGCGCCAGCAGCCAAGATCGGGCAACCGGGGAGCTGTTTTTT. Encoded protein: CASSQDRATGELFF.

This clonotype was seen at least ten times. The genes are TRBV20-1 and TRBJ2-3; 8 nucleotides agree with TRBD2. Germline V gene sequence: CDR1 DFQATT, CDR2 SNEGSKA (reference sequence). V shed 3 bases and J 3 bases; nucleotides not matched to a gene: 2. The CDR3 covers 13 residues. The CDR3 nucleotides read TGCAGTGCTAGGACGGGAGGGACAGATACGCAGTATTTT. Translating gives CSARTGGTDTQYF.

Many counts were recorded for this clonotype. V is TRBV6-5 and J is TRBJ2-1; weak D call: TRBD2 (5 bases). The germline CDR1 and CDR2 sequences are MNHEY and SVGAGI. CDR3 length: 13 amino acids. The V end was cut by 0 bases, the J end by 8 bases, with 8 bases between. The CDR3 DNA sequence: TGTGCCAGCAGTTACTCCCGAGGGCATGAGCAGTTCTTC. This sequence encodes CASSYSRGHEQFF.

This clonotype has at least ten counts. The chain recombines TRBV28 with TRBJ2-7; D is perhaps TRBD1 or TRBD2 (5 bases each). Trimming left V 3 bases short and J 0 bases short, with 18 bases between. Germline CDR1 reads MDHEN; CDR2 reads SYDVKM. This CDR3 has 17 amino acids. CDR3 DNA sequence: TGTGCCAGCAGTTTCCGAGTGAGGGGCGACCTCTCCTACGAGCAGTACTTC. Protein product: CASSFRVRGDLSYEQYF.

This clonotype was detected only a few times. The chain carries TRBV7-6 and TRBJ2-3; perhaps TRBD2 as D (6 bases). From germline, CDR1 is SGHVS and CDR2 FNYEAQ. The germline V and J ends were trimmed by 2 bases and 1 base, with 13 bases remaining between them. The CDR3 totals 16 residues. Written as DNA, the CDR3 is TGTGCCAGCAGCTTAACGGCGGCTAGCGGCACAGATACGCAGTATTTT. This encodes CASSLTAASGTDTQYF.

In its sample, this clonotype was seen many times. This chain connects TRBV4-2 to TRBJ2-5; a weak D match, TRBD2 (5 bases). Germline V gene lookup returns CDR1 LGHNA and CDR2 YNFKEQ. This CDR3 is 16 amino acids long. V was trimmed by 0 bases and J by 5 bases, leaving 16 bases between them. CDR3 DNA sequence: TGTGCCAGCAGCCAAGAGTCAACGGACGGCGGGGAGACCCAGTACTTC. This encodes CASSQESTDGGETQYF.

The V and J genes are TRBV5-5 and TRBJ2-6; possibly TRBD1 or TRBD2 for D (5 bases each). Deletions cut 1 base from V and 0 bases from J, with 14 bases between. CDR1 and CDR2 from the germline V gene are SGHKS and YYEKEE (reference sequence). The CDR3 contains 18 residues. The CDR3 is CASSLWEAGSSGANVLTF. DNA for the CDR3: TGTGCCAGCAGCTTGTGGGAAGCAGGGAGCTCTGGGGCCAACGTCCTGACTTTC.

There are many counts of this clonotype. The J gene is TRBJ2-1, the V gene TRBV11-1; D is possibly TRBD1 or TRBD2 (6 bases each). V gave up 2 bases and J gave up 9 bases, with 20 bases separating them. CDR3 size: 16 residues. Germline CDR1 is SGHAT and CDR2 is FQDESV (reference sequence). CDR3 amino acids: CASSLLGGGRIFEQFF. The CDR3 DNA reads TGTGCCAGCAGCTTATTAGGAGGGGGACGAATATTTGAGCAGTTCTTC.

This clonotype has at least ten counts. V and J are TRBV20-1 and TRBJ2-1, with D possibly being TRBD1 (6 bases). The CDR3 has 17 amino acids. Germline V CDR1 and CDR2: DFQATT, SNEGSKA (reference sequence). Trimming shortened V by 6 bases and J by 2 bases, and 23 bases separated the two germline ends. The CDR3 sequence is CSATGYPKGVAYNEQFF. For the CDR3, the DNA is TGCAGTGCCACAGGGTACCCAAAGGGAGTGGCCTACAATGAGCAGTTCTTC.

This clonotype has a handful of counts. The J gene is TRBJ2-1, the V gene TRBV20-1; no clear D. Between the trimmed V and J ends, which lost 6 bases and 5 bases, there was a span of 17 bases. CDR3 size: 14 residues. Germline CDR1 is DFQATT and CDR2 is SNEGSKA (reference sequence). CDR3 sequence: CSALPDGPDNEQFF. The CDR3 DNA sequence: TGCAGTGCCCTCCCGGACGGACCCGACAATGAGCAGTTCTTC.

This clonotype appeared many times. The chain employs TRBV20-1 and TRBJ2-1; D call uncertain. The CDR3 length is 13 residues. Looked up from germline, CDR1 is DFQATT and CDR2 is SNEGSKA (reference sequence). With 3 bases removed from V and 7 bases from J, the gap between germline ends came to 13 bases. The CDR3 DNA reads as TGCAGTGCTAGCAGGACCCTGGGGAATGAGCAGTTCTTC. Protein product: CSASRTLGNEQFF.

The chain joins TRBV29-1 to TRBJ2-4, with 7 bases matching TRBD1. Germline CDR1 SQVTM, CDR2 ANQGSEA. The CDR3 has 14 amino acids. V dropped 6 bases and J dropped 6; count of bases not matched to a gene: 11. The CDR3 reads CSVLMGQSGNIQYF. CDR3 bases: TGCAGCGTCTTAATGGGACAGTCTGGAAACATTCAGTACTTC.